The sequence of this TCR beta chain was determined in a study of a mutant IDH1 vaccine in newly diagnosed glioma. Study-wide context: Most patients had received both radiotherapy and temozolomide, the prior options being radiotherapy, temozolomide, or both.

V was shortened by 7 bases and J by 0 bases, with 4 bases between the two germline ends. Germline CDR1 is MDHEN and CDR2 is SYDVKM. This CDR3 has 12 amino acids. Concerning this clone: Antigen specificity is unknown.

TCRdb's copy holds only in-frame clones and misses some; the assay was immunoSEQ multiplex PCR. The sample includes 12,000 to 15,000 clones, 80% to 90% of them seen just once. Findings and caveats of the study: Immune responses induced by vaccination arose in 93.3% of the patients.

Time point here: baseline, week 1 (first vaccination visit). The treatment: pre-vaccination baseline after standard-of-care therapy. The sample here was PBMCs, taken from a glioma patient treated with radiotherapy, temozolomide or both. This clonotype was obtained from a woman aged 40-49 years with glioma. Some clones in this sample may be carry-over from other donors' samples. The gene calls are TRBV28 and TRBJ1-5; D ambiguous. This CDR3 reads CASTNSNQPQHF. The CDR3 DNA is TGTGCCAGCACTAATAGCAATCAGCCCCAGCATTTT.